Each of the 26 T cell receptor beta chains below was sequenced from the same sample in a study of graft-versus-host responses after intestinal transplantation. Repertoires were generated with immunoSEQ multiplex PCR, while TCRdb's copy carries only in-frame clones and drops some. The sample lists roughly 96,000 clones; 90% to 95% were seen once. Their antigen targets remain unknown. Sequences were derived from unstimulated CD8+ T cells sorted from spleen or lymph node cells, sampled before intestinal transplant. These receptors came from a human donor who received an intestinal transplant.

This clone was detected only once. V and J are TRBV27 and TRBJ1-1, with D possibly TRBD1 on 6 matching bases. This CDR3 comprises 13 residues. Germline-derived CDR1 and CDR2 are MNHEY and SMNVEV (reference sequence). V dropped 4 bases and J dropped 3 bases, with 9 bases sitting between them. CDR3 in amino acids: CASSWGPYTEAFF. CDR3 in DNA: TGTGCCAGCAGTTGGGGGCCCTACACTGAAGCTTTCTTT.

CDR3 nucleotides: TGTGCCAGCAGCTTGGAAAGGGGAATAGAGCAGTACTTC. It translates to CASSLERGIEQYF. The chain joins TRBV5-4 to TRBJ2-7; a possible D gene is TRBD1 (5 bases). V was shortened by 0 bases and J by 7 bases, with 11 bases between the two germline ends. The CDR3 is 13 amino acids. Germline V gene lookup returns CDR1 SGHNT and CDR2 YYREEE (reference sequence).

A few counts support this clone. The chain links TRBV5-6 to TRBJ2-7; 7 nucleotides align to TRBD2. The CDR3 sequence is 13 residues long. Germline loops: CDR1 SGHDT, CDR2 YYEEEE. V lost 2 bases to trimming and J lost 3 bases; unmatched junction nucleotides: 2. The DNA for the CDR3 is TGTGCCAGCAGCTTCCTAGCGGACTACGAGCAGTACTTC. This translates into CASSFLADYEQYF.

This chain connects TRBV4-1 to TRBJ2-5; perhaps TRBD1 as D (5 bases). V lost 4 bases and J lost 1, with 16 bases in between. Germline V gene sequence: CDR1 MGHRA, CDR2 YSYEKL. The CDR3 contains 16 residues. The CDR3 nucleotides read TGCGCCAGCAGCCGATTCGACAGTACGGGCCAAGAGACCCAGTACTTC. This gives the protein CASSRFDSTGQETQYF.

This chain links TRBV2 with TRBJ2-1, with 7 nucleotides matching TRBD2. V lost 3 bases and J lost 6; bases outside the gene matches: 14. CDR3 size: 17 residues. Germline lookup yields CDR1 SNHLY and CDR2 FYNNEI. In DNA form, the CDR3 reads TGTGCCAGCAGTGACAATATGGGGCGGGGGTTTTCCAATGAGCAGTTCTTC. Its translation is CASSDNMGRGFSNEQFF.

This sequence joins TRBV5-1 and TRBJ1-2; D unclear. In germline, CDR1 is SGHRS, CDR2 YFSETQ. The CDR3 has 13 residues. Trimming took 4 bases from V and 4 from J, leaving 11 bases between them. The CDR3 spells CASSLEESYGYTF. The DNA for the CDR3 is TGCGCCAGCAGCCTCGAGGAGTCCTATGGCTACACCTTC. Based on the CDR3 plus reference TRBV5-1 and TRBJ1-2, the full variable domain is KAGVTQTPRYLIKTRGQQVTLSCSPISGHRSVSWYQQTPGQGLQFLFEYFSETQRNKGNFPGRFSGRQFSNSRSEMNVSTLELGDSALYLCASSLEESYGYTFGSGTRLTVV.

The CDR3 is CASSDPAWSGRFREQYF. CDR3 bases: TGTGCCAGCAGTGACCCAGCTTGGTCAGGGCGGTTCCGCGAGCAGTACTTC. This chain uses TRBV6-1 with TRBJ2-7; D possibly corresponds to TRBD1 (5 bases). The germline V gene encodes CDR1 MNHNS and CDR2 SASEGT. This CDR3 has 17 amino acids. Trimming took off 3 bases at V and 6 bases at J, with 24 bases between the two ends.

The rearrangement uses TRBV11-2 and TRBJ2-7, with 12 bases lining up with TRBD2. The CDR3 has 16 amino acids. Germline-derived CDR1 and CDR2 are SGHAT and FQNNGV. V was pared by 5 bases and J by 5 bases, with 10 bases of the junction left unmatched. The CDR3 DNA reads as TGTGCCAGCAGCCCCGGACTAGCGGGAATCGGGAACGAGCAGTACTTC. Its translation is CASSPGLAGIGNEQYF. The variable domain in full, with the rest retrieved from reference TRBV11-2 and TRBJ2-7, is EAGVAQSPRYKIIEKRQSVAFWCNPISGHATLYWYQQILGQGPKLLIQFQNNGVVDDSQLPKDRFSAERLKGVDSTLKIQPAKLEDSAVYLCASSPGLAGIGNEQYFGPGTRLTVT.

The V gene is TRBV7-9, the J gene TRBJ2-1; 9 nucleotides agree with TRBD2. Germline CDR1 and CDR2: SEHNR and FQNEAQ (reference sequence). The CDR3 loop spans 16 amino acids. V was pared by 10 bases and J by 1 base, with 11 bases of the junction left unmatched. The DNA for the CDR3 is TGTGCCACATGGAATAGCGGGGGCTCATCCTACAATGAGCAGTTCTTC. As protein: CATWNSGGSSYNEQFF.

V and J are TRBV5-1 and TRBJ2-5, with a weak D call TRBD1 (6 bases). CDR3 size: 14 residues. Per the germline V gene, CDR1 is SGHRS and CDR2 is YFSETQ. V shed 4 bases and J shed 2 bases, with 12 bases lying between them. The CDR3 sequence: CASSTGTLQETQYF. The CDR3 DNA follows: TGCGCCAGCAGCACCGGGACATTACAAGAGACCCAGTACTTC.

A single count supports this clone. V is TRBV14 and J is TRBJ2-6; D remains unclear. CDR1 and CDR2 (germline): SGHDN, FVKESK. The CDR3 sequence is 14 residues long. Trimming took off 2 bases at V and 2 bases at J, with 4 bases between the two ends. This chain's CDR3 is CASSQFTGANVLTF. The CDR3 DNA is TGTGCCAGCAGCCAATTCACTGGGGCCAACGTCCTGACTTTC.

The chain uses TRBV10-1 and TRBJ1-5; no clear D gene. V was cut by 2 bases and J by 6 bases, with 8 bases left in between. There are 13 residues in the CDR3. The germline CDR1 and CDR2 sequences are WNHNN and SYGVQD (reference sequence). The CDR3: CASSEVRGQPQHF. For the CDR3, the DNA is TGCGCCAGCAGTGAGGTGAGAGGTCAGCCCCAGCATTTT.

The chain recombines TRBV7-9 with TRBJ2-1; 9 bases line up with TRBD1. CDR1 SEHNR and CDR2 FQNEAQ come from the germline V gene (reference sequence). The CDR3 runs to 16 residues. V shed 2 bases, J shed 0 bases, and the junction held 2 bases outside the gene matches. CDR3 sequence: CASSLSTGGSYNEQFF. The DNA for the CDR3 is TGTGCCAGCAGCTTATCGACAGGGGGCTCCTACAATGAGCAGTTCTTC.

The chain joins TRBV30 to TRBJ1-6, with D uncertain. Germline V gene data show CDR1 as GTSNPN and CDR2 as SVGIG (reference sequence). Trimming removed 0 bases at V and 10 bases at J, with 16 bases between. The length of the CDR3 is 15 residues. The CDR3 here is CAWSVLGGAGSPLHF. The DNA of the CDR3 is TGTGCCTGGAGTGTACTGGGCGGAGCGGGGTCACCCCTCCACTTT.

The gene calls are TRBV19 and TRBJ1-4; D is unresolved. The germline gives CDR1 LNHDA, CDR2 SQIVND (reference sequence). Trimming left V 5 bases short and J 8 bases short, with 9 bases between. The CDR3 spans 12 residues. CDR3 sequence reads: CASSHGQEKLFF. In DNA, the CDR3 is TGTGCCAGTAGTCATGGTCAGGAAAAACTGTTTTTT.

The V gene is TRBV19, the J gene TRBJ1-5; D remains ambiguous. Trimming shortened V by 3 bases and J by 0 bases, and 15 bases separated the two germline ends. The CDR3 is 17 amino acids. Germline CDR1 LNHDA, CDR2 SQIVND (reference sequence). CDR3 DNA sequence: TGTGCCAGTAGTATTCGCTCCCGAGAATATAGCAATCAGCCCCAGCATTTT. Translation gives CASSIRSREYSNQPQHF.

The chain uses TRBV29-1 and TRBJ2-7, with D perhaps TRBD1 (6 bases). Germline V CDR1 and CDR2: SQVTM, ANQGSEA. V was shortened by 3 bases and J by 3 bases, with 9 bases between the two germline ends. The CDR3 is 12 residues long. The CDR3 reads CSVEDSYYEQYF. The CDR3 nucleotides are TGCAGCGTTGAGGACAGTTACTACGAGCAGTACTTC.

The CDR3 nucleotides read TGTGCCAGCAGCTCCTCTCCCACAGATACGCAGTATTTT. It codes for CASSSSPTDTQYF. The chain has TRBV11-2 and TRBJ2-3; no reliable D call. Germline CDR1 is SGHAT and CDR2 is FQNNGV. The CDR3 has 13 amino acids. Trimming cost V 4 bases and J 2 bases, with 7 bases left between them.

The V and J genes are TRBV15 and TRBJ1-5; D is ambiguous. CDR3 length equals 16 residues. Germline loops: CDR1 LNHNV, CDR2 YYDKDF (reference sequence). The germline V and J ends were trimmed by 9 bases and 0 bases, with 18 bases remaining between them. The CDR3 sequence: CATSGELLLSNQPQHF. The CDR3 DNA sequence: TGTGCCACGAGCGGGGAGTTGCTACTTAGCAATCAGCCCCAGCATTTT.

The V and J genes are TRBV5-1 and TRBJ2-3; 11 positions agree with TRBD2. Per germline, CDR1 SGHRS and CDR2 YFSETQ. CDR3 size: 15 residues. Germline trimming cut 5 bases from V and 0 bases from J; bases unmatched to any gene: 2. The CDR3 DNA sequence: TGCGCCAGCAGGAGGACTAGCGGGAGCACAGATACGCAGTATTTT. Translated, it gives CASRRTSGSTDTQYF.

CDR3 region: CASSLKRGGLDEQFF. The DNA of the CDR3 is TGTGCCAGCAGCTTAAAGCGGGGGGGCCTCGATGAGCAGTTCTTC. V is TRBV27 and J is TRBJ2-1; 10 nucleotides align to TRBD2. Germline V CDR1 and CDR2: MNHEY, SMNVEV (reference sequence). The ends lost 6 bases at V and 8 bases at J; junction bases unmatched: 10. The CDR3 extends over 15 amino acids.

The chain couples TRBV6-6 to TRBJ2-5, with TRBD2 matching over 9 bases. CDR1 MNHNY and CDR2 SVGAGI come from the germline V gene (reference sequence). The trim removed 7 bases at V and 1 base at J, leaving 10 bases unmatched. CDR3 length: 16 residues. CDR3 in amino acids: CASTLTSGPIQETQYF. CDR3 sequence (DNA): TGTGCCAGCACCCTAACTAGCGGGCCCATCCAAGAGACCCAGTACTTC.

CDR3 amino acids: CASSFNWDRGTKNIQYF. The CDR3 region has the DNA TGCGCCAGCAGCTTCAATTGGGACAGGGGGACCAAAAACATTCAGTACTTC. The chain uses TRBV5-1 and TRBJ2-4; 11 nucleotides line up with TRBD1. CDR1 is SGHRS and CDR2 is YFSETQ in the germline V gene. Germline trimming cut 2 bases from V and 2 bases from J; bases unmatched to any gene: 6. This CDR3 spans 17 amino acids.

J is TRBJ2-5 and V is TRBV19, with D perhaps TRBD1 (6 bases). V lost 5 bases to trimming and J lost 3 bases, with 19 bases between them. The length of the CDR3 is 16 residues. Germline assignment: CDR1 LNHDA and CDR2 SQIVND (reference sequence). The CDR3 protein is CASSLALNTGKETQYF. Written as DNA, the CDR3 is TGTGCCAGTAGTTTGGCTTTAAATACAGGGAAAGAGACCCAGTACTTC. Filled out from reference TRBV19 and TRBJ2-5, the complete variable domain reads DGGITQSPKYLFRKEGQNVTLSCEQNLNHDAMYWYRQDPGQGLRLIYYSQIVNDFQKGDIAEGYSVSREKKESFPLTVTSAQKNPTAFYLCASSLALNTGKETQYFGPGTRLLVL.

This chain uses TRBV19 with TRBJ1-6; possible D gene TRBD1, 5 bases. Trimming took off 1 base at V and 10 bases at J, with 8 bases between the two ends. This CDR3 spans 13 amino acids. Germline CDR1 and CDR2: LNHDA and SQIVND (reference sequence). CDR3 sequence (DNA): TGTGCCAGTAGTATAGGCCGGGGGTCACCCCTCCACTTT. This translates into CASSIGRGSPLHF.

The chain recombines TRBV5-5 with TRBJ2-2, with TRBD1 matching over 7 bases. The V gene's germline CDR1 is SGHKS and CDR2 YYEKEE (reference sequence). The CDR3 is made up of 18 amino acids. Germline trimming cut 0 bases from V and 3 bases from J; bases unmatched to any gene: 11. The CDR3 reads CASSLGENRGEDTGELFF. Written as DNA, the CDR3 is TGTGCCAGCAGCTTGGGGGAAAACAGGGGTGAGGACACCGGGGAGCTGTTTTTT. The full variable domain, rest sourced from reference TRBV5-5 and TRBJ2-2, is DAGVTQSPTHLIKTRGQQVTLRCSPISGHKSVSWYQQVLGQGPQFIFQYYEKEERGRGNFPDRFSARQFPNYSSELNVNALLLGDSALYLCASSLGENRGEDTGELFFGEGSRLTVL.